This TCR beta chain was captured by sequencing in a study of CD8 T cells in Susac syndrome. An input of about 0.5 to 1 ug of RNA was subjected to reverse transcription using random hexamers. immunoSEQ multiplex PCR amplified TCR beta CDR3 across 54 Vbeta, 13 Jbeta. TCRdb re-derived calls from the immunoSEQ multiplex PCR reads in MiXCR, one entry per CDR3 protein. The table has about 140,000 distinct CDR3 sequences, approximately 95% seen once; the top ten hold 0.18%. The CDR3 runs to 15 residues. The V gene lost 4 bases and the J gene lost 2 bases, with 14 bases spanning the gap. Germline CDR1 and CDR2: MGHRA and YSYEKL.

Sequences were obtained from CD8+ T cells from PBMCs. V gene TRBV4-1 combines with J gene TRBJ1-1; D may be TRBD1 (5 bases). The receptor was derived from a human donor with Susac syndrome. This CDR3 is CASSRRQNSNTEAFF. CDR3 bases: TGCGCCAGCAGCCGCCGACAGAACAGCAACACTGAAGCTTTCTTT.